This is a list of T cell receptor beta chains from one sample in a study of molecular identifiers for immune sequencing clone quantification. MiXCR, applied by TCRdb to the PCR reads, yields one record per CDR3 protein. This sample has about 320,000 distinct CDR3 sequences, with about a quarter found just once. Specimen: naive CD8+ T cells from blood, with Jurkat cell RNA spiked in. These receptors all come from a human donor in good health. Some libraries in this study had Jurkat cell RNA spiked in. The conserved cysteine and the conserved F or W are not part of the CDR3 here.

>TRBV4-1|TRBJ2-7
ASSLGQGSVEQY
>TRBV29-1|TRBJ2-7
SVVVAGGPHEQY
>TRBV7-9|TRBJ2-5
ASSPRDSQETQY
>TRBV15|TRBJ2-3
ATSMETSGYTDTQY
>TRBV24-1|TRBJ2-2
ATSDAGSGGELF
>TRBV19|TRBJ2-7
ASSISRGPSYEQY
>TRBV5-4|TRBJ1-2
ASSPGGIYGYT
>TRBV15|TRBJ1-5
ATSRSGEVRGQPQH
>TRBV29-1|TRBJ2-1
SVEDMGQEYNEQF
>TRBV20-1|TRBJ2-7
SARDSDSTYEQY
>TRBV4-3|TRBJ2-7
ASSPRLEHYEQY
>TRBV7-6|TRBJ2-3
ASSTGTDPTDTQY
>TRBV7-8|TRBJ2-5
ASSLTPVSGGTQETQY
>TRBV7-2|TRBJ1-5
AGSFGQNQPQH
>TRBV11-3|TRBJ1-5
ASSLGRGWFQPQH
>TRBV11-2|TRBJ2-2
ASRVPNTGELF
>TRBV10-3|TRBJ2-7
AIRDASDEQY
>TRBV12-3/TRBV12-4|TRBJ2-3
ASKTGGRDTQY
>TRBV4-2|TRBJ2-4
ASSLSVTSGSHIQY
>TRBV30|TRBJ2-5
AWSAFLAGGPEQETQY
>TRBV7-9|TRBJ2-2
ASRRGLTNTGELF
>TRBV5-5|TRBJ1-1
AAREGAGMNTEAF
>TRBV30|TRBJ2-2
AWSWTVTGELF
>TRBV20-1|TRBJ2-1
SARGVETAYYEQF
>TRBV6-2/TRBV6-3|TRBJ1-5
ASTYGFNQPQH
>TRBV19|TRBJ1-4
ASTDPGQGSEKLF
>TRBV4-2|TRBJ2-3
ASSHLAGASSTDTQY
>TRBV25-1|TRBJ2-3
ASSDRDGPSTDTRY
>TRBV20-1|TRBJ2-2
SARARTANTGELF
>TRBV27|TRBJ2-1
ASSYLTENNGQF
>TRBV15|TRBJ2-1
ATSIRQVYNEQF
>TRBV7-8|TRBJ2-3
ASGKTSGADTDTQY
>TRBV3-1|TRBJ1-3
ASSQDSGTGNTIY
>TRBV3-1|TRBJ1-1
ASSSRDTAPEAF
>TRBV28|TRBJ2-7
ASGLTTRGFYEQY
>TRBV14|TRBJ2-1
ASSRGIYGEQF
>TRBV28|TRBJ1-5
ASRLYRGPSSQPQH
>TRBV21-1|TRBJ2-3
ASSRTSGGLDTDTQY
>TRBV29-1|TRBJ2-2
SVLGVTGELF
>TRBV18|TRBJ1-1
ASSRLVEVGTEAF
>TRBV9|TRBJ2-3
ASSDPGGGRSDTQY
>TRBV27|TRBJ1-1
ASSSSRRGLRNTEAF